This T cell receptor beta chain was sequenced during a study of identical twins. TCRdb used MiXCR to reprocess the 5' RACE reads, holding one entry per CDR3 protein. The sample has 1.5 million to 2 million distinct CDR3 sequences; about 32% are singletons. Germline CDR1 and CDR2: SNHLY and FYNNEI. CDR3 length equals 16 residues. V gave up 5 bases and J gave up 0 bases, with 11 bases separating them. This clonotype was counted at least ten times. The specimen sequenced was cord blood. This sequence originates from a newborn girl in good health. The chain uses TRBV2 and TRBJ1-6, with a possible D match to TRBD1 (6 bases). The CDR3 nucleotides read TGTGCCAGCAGTTCGCAGGGGAGCTCCTATAATTCACCCCTCCACTTT. As protein: CASSSQGSSYNSPLHF.